Included here is one T cell receptor beta chain sequence, with context. Cohort allocation depended upon clinical history that participants reported. This entry is derived from a study of blood T cell repertoires in COVID-19. Looking at the study overall: T cells, B-cell-depleted T cells, or PBMCs provided the cDNA or gDNA that served as material.

TCRdb's table, derived via immunoSEQ multiplex PCR, lists solely in-frame clones and lacks some. The data contain approximately 250,000 clones, roughly 87% of them seen just once; the ten biggest clones take up 0.8% to 1%. What was sequenced was PBMCs or T cells enriched from blood (not recorded which). The source of this sequence is a woman aged 25-40 years who had recovered from COVID-19.

CDR3 in DNA: TGTGCCAGCAGTGAGGGACTAGCTCAGTACGAGCAGTACTTC. It specifies CASSEGLAQYEQYF. The V gene is TRBV6-1, the J gene TRBJ2-7, with 9 bases fitting TRBD2. Germline V gene sequence: CDR1 MNHNS, CDR2 SASEGT. The CDR3 contains 14 residues. Losses at the gene ends were 3 bases for V and 4 bases for J; bases not matched to a gene: 4.